The sequence of this T cell receptor beta chain was determined in a study of shared clonotypes between healthy human individuals. The CDR3 runs to 15 residues. Trimming took off 7 bases at V and 1 base at J, with 16 bases between the two ends. Germline CDR1 reads SEHNR; CDR2 reads FQNEAQ (reference sequence). The count of this clone is one. Naivety among CD8 cells was defined by CD45RO negativity and positive CCR7 selection, thereby excluding terminally differentiated effector memory CD45RA+ cells. Recent vaccinations or acute infections were absent in the healthy HIV-negative adult donors. Repertoires were generated with immunoSEQ multiplex PCR, while TCRdb's copy carries only in-frame clones and drops some. The sample has under 850,000 clones; roughly 92% are singletons.

The sample comprised naive CD8+ T cells sorted from blood. This TCR was sampled from a man under 40 in good health. The chain links TRBV7-9 to TRBJ1-1; a weak D match, TRBD1 (5 bases). The CDR3 here is CASTLARRGNTEAFF. The CDR3 region has the DNA TGTGCCAGCACCCTGGCCCGGAGGGGGAACACTGAAGCTTTCTTT.